This TCR beta chain was profiled in a study of blood T cell repertoires in COVID-19. About the study: COVID-19 samples collected from the United States, Italy and Spain covered acute and convalescent phases. PBMCs, B-cell-depleted T cells, or T cells were the source of the cDNA or gDNA that made up the material.

In the authors' workflow: It was from reference gene primer amplification that nucleated cell counts were estimated. Generated by immunoSEQ multiplex PCR, the TCRdb table keeps only in-frame clones and is missing some. The DNA was the basis for D and trimming; V, J and clone size are from that table. The sample has under 50,000 clones, more than 75% seen once. The sequencing input was peripheral blood. This sequence was found in a man between 45 and 60 years old with active COVID-19.

The CDR3 coding sequence is TGCGCCAGCAGCTTGGGGGGACAGAGATATTCACCCCTCCACTTT. This sequence encodes CASSLGGQRYSPLHF. The chain combines TRBV5-1 with TRBJ1-6, with 7 positions matching TRBD1. Germline CDR1 reads SGHRS; CDR2 reads YFSETQ. The CDR3 consists of 15 residues. V was clipped by 0 bases and J by 8 bases; unmatched bases: 5.